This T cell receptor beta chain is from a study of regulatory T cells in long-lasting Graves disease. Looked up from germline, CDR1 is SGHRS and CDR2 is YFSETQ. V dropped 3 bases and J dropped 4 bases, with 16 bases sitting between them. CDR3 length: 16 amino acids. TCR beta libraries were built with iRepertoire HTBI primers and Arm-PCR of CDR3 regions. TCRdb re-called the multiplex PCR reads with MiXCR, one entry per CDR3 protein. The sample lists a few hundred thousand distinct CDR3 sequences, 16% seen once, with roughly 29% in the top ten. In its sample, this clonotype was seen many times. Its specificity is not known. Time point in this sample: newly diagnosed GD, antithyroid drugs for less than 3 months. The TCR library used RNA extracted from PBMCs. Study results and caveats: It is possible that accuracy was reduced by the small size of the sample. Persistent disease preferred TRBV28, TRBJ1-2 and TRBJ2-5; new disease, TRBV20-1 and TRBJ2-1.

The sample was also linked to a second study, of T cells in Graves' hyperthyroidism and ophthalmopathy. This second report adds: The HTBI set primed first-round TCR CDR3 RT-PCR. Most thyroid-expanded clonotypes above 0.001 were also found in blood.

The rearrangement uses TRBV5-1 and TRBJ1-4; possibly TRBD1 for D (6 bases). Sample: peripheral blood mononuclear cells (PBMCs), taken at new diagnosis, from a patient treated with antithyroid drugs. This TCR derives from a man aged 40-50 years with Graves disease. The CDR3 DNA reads TGCGCCAGCAGCTGGGGGCCATCCGGCAATAATGAAAAACTGTTTTTT. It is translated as CASSWGPSGNNEKLFF.